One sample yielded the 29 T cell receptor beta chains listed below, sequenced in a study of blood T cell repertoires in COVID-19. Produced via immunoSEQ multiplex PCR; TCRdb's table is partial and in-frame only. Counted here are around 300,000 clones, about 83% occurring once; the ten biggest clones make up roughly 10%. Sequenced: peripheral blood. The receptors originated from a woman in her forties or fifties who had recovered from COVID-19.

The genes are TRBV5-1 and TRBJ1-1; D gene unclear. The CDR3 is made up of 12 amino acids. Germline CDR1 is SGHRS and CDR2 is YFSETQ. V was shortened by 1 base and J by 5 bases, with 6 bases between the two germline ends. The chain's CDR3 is CASSLSSTEAFF. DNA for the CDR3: TGCGCCAGCAGCTTGTCTTCGACTGAAGCTTTCTTT.

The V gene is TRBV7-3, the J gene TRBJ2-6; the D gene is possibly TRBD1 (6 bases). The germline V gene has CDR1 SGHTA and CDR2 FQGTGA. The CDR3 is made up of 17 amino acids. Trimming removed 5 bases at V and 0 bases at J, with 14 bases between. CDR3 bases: TGTGCCAGCAGCCCACAGGGATCCCGCTCTGGGGCCAACGTCCTGACTTTC. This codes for CASSPQGSRSGANVLTF.

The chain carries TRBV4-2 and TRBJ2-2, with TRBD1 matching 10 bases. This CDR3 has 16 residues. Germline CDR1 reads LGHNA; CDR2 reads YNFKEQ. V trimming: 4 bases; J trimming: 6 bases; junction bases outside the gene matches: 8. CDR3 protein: CASSLAGTGDAGELFF. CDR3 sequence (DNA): TGTGCCAGCAGCCTGGCGGGGACAGGGGATGCCGGGGAGCTGTTTTTT.

The CDR3 region has the DNA TGTGCCAGCAGCCATGGGGGACTAGCGGGGAGCACAGATACGCAGTATTTT. Its protein product is CASSHGGLAGSTDTQYF. The V and J genes are TRBV4-2 and TRBJ2-3; 13 bases are a match to TRBD2. The CDR3 consists of 17 residues. Germline trimming cut 3 bases from V and 0 bases from J; bases unmatched to any gene: 3. Germline V gene sequence: CDR1 LGHNA, CDR2 YNFKEQ.

In DNA, the CDR3 is TGTGCCAGCAGCTTGTACAGGTACGAGCAGTACTTC. Encoded protein: CASSLYRYEQYF. This chain connects TRBV7-9 to TRBJ2-7; D might be TRBD1 (5 bases). The V end lost 3 bases, the J end lost 4 bases, and 7 bases lay between the germline ends. The CDR3 sequence is 12 residues long. Looked up from germline, CDR1 is SEHNR and CDR2 is FQNEAQ (reference sequence).

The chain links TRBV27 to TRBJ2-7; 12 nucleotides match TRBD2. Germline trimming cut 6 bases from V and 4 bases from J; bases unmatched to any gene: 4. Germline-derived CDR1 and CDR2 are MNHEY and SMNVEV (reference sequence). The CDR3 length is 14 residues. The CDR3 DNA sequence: TGTGCCAGCAGGCTAGCGGGGGGGTTTTACGAGCAGTACTTC. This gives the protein CASRLAGGFYEQYF.

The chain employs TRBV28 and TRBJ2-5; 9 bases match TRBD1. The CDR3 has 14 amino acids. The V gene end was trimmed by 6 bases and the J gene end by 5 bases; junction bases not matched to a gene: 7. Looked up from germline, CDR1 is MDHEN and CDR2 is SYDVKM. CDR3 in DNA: TGTGCCAGCAGATCCGGGACAGGGCTGGAGACCCAGTACTTC. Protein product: CASRSGTGLETQYF.

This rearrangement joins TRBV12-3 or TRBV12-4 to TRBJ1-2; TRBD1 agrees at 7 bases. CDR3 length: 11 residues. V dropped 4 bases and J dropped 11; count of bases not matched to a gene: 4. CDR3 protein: CASSSGQQYTF. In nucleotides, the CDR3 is TGTGCCAGCAGTTCGGGACAGCAATACACCTTC.

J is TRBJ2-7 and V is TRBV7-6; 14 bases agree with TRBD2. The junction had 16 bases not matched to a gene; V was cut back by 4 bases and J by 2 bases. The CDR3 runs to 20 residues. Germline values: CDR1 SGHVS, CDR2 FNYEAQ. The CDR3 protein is CASSWAATGLAGELAYEQYF. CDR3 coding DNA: TGTGCCAGCAGCTGGGCGGCGACGGGACTAGCGGGGGAACTTGCCTACGAGCAGTACTTC. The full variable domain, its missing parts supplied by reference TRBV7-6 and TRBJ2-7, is GAGVSQSPRYKVTKRGQDVALRCDPISGHVSLYWYRQALGQGPEFLTYFNYEAQQDKSGLPNDRFSAERPEGSISTLTIQRTEQRDSAMYRCASSWAATGLAGELAYEQYFGPGTRLTVT.

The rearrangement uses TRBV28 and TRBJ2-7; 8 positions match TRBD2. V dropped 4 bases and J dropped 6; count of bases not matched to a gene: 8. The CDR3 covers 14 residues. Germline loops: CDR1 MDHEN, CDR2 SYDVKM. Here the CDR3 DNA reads TGTGCCAGCAGTTACCGGGGGGGCAGGAGCGAGCAGTACTTC. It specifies CASSYRGGRSEQYF.

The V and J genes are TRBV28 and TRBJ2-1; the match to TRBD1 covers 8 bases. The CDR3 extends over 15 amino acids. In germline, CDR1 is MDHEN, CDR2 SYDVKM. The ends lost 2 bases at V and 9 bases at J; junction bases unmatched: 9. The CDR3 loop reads CASSLGGTGRSEQFF. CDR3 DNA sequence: TGTGCCAGCAGTTTAGGGGGGACAGGCCGTTCTGAGCAGTTCTTC.

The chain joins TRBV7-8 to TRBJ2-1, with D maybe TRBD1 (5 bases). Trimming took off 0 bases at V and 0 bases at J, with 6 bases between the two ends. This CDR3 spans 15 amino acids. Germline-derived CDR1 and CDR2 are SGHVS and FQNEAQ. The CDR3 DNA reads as TGTGCCAGCAGCTTAGCTGACAGCTCCTACAATGAGCAGTTCTTC. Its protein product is CASSLADSSYNEQFF.

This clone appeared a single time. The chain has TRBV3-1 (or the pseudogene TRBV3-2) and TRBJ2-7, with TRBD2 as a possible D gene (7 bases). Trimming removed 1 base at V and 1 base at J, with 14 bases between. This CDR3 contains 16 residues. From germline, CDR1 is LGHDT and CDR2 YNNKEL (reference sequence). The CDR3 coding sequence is TGTGCCAGCAGCCAAGTCGTTGCGGGGGCATCCTACGAGCAGTACTTC. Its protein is CASSQVVAGASYEQYF.

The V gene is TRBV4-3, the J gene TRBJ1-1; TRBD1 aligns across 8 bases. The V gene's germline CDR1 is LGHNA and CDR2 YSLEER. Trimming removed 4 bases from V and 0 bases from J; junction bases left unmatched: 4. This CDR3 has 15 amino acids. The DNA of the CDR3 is TGCGCCAGCAGCCGTGGACAGGGTATGAACACTGAAGCTTTCTTT. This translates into CASSRGQGMNTEAFF.

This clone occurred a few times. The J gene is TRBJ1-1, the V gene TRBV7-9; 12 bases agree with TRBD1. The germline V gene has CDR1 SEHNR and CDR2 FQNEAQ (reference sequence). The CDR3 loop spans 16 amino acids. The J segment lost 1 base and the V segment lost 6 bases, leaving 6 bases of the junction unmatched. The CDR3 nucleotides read TGTGCCAGCAGTCGGGACAGGGGGCTCGGGAACACTGAAGCTTTCTTT. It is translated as CASSRDRGLGNTEAFF. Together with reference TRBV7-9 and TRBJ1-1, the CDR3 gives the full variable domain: DTGVSQNPRHKITKRGQNVTFRCDPISEHNRLYWYRQTLGQGPEFLTYFQNEAQLEKSRLLSDRFSAERPKGSFSTLEIQRTEQGDSAMYLCASSRDRGLGNTEAFFGQGTRLTVV.

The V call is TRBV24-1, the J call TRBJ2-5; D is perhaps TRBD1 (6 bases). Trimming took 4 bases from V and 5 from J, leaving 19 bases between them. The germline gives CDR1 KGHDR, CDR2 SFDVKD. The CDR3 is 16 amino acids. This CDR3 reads CATSDQGQGAGETQYF. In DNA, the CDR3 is TGTGCCACCAGTGACCAGGGACAAGGGGCCGGTGAGACCCAGTACTTC.

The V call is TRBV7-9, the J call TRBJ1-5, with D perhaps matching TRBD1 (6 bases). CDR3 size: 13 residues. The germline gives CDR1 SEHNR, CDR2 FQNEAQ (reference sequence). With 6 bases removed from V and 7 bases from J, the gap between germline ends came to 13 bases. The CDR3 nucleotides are TGTGCCAGCAGTCGACAGGAAAACCAGCCCCAGCATTTT. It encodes CASSRQENQPQHF.

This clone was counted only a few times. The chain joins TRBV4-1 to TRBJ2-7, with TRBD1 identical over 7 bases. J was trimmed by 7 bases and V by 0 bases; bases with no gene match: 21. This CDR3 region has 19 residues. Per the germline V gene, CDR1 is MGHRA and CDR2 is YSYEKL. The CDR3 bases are TGCGCCAGCAGCCAAGAAGAGGGTAAGAACCCCCGGGACAGAGGGGAGCAGTACTTC. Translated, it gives CASSQEEGKNPRDRGEQYF.

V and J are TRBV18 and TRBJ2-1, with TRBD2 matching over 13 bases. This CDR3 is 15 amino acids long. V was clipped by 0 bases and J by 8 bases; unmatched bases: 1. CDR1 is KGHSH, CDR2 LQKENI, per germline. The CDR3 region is CASSPPGLAGDEQFF. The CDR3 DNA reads TGTGCCAGCTCACCACCAGGACTAGCGGGAGATGAGCAGTTCTTC.

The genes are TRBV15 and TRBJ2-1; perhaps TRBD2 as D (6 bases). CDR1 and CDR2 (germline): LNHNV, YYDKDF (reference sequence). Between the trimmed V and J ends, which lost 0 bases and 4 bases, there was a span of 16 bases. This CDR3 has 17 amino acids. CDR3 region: CATSRDGVIGGYNEQFF. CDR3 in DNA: TGTGCCACCAGCAGAGATGGAGTAATTGGAGGGTACAATGAGCAGTTCTTC.

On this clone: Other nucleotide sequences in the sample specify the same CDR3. This chain's CDR3 is CASSQDWGGTEAFF. CDR3 nucleotides: TGCGCCAGCAGCCAAGATTGGGGGGGCACTGAAGCTTTCTTT. J is TRBJ1-1 and V is TRBV4-3; TRBD1 is a possible D gene (5 bases). CDR3 length equals 14 residues. Per the germline V gene, CDR1 is LGHNA and CDR2 is YSLEER. The V gene lost 0 bases and the J gene lost 4 bases, with 9 bases spanning the gap.

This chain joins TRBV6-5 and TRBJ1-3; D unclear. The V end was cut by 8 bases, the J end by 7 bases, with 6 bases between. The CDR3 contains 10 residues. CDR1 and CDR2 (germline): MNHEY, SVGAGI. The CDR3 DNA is TGTGCCAGCGGAGGGAACACCATATATTTT. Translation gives CASGGNTIYF.

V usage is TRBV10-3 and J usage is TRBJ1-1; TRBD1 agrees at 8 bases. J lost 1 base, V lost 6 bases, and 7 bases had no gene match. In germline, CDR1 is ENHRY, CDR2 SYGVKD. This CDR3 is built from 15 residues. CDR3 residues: CAISPGQERNTEAFF. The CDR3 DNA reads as TGTGCCATCAGCCCGGGACAGGAAAGGAACACTGAAGCTTTCTTT.

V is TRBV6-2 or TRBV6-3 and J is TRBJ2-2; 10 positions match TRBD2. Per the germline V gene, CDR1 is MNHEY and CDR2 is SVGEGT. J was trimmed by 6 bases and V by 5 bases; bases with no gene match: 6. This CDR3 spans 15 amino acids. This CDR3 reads CASSERGGKSGELFF. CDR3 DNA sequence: TGTGCCAGCAGTGAGCGGGGGGGCAAGTCCGGGGAGCTGTTTTTT.

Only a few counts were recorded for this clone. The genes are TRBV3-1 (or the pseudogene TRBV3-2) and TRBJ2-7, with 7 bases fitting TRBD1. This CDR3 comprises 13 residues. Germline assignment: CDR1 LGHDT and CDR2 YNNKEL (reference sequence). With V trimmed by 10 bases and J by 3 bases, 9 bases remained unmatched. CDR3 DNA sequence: TGTGCCATGCTCCGGGACAGAGTCTACGAGCAGTACTTC. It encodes CAMLRDRVYEQYF.

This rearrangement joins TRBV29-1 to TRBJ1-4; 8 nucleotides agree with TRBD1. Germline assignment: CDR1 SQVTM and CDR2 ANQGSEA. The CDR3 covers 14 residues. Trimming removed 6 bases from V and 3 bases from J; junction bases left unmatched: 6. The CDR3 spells CSVQGALANEKLFF. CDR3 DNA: TGCAGCGTCCAGGGGGCGTTGGCTAATGAAAAACTGTTTTTT.

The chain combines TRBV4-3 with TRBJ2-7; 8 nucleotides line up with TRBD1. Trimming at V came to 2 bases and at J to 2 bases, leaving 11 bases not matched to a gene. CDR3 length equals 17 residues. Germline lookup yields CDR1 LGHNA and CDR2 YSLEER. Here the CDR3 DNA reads TGCGCCAGCAGCCAAATATTCCCGGAGACAGGGGCCTACGAGCAGTACTTC. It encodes CASSQIFPETGAYEQYF.

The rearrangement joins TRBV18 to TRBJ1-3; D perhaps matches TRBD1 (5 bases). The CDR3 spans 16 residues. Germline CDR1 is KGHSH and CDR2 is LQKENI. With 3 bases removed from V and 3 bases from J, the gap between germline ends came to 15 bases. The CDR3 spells CASSPSLGGDGNTIYF. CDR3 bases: TGTGCCAGCTCACCCTCTCTGGGAGGGGATGGAAACACCATATATTTT.

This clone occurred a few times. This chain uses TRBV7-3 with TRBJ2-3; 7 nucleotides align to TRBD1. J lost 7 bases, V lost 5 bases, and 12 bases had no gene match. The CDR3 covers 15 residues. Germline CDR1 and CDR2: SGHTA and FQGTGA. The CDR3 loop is CASSPRTGPLHTQYF. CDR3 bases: TGTGCCAGCAGCCCCCGGACAGGCCCCCTACATACGCAGTATTTT.